The 24 T cell receptor beta chains in this list originate from one sample, sequenced in a study of blood T cell repertoires in COVID-19. Repertoires were generated with immunoSEQ multiplex PCR, while TCRdb's copy carries only in-frame clones and drops some. The repertoire holds 250,000 to 350,000 clones, with 89% as singletons. Sequencing used peripheral blood. The receptors originated from an older woman with acute or convalescent COVID-19.

For this clone: The sample holds other DNA sequences that translate to the same CDR3. This sequence joins TRBV6-5 and TRBJ1-5; D is unclear. CDR1 and CDR2 from the germline V gene are MNHEY and SVGAGI. The V end was cut by 0 bases, the J end by 7 bases, with 7 bases between. This CDR3 has 13 residues. The DNA of the CDR3 is TGTGCCAGCAGTTACTCTCGAGGCCAGCCCCAGCATTTT. Its translation: CASSYSRGQPQHF.

The rearrangement links TRBV2 to TRBJ1-5; D is ambiguous. This CDR3 spans 13 amino acids. Germline V CDR1 and CDR2: SNHLY, FYNNEI. The V end lost 6 bases, the J end lost 7 bases, and 13 bases lay between the germline ends. The CDR3 DNA sequence: TGTGCCAGCAGGGAGACCTTGCGGCAGCCCCAGCATTTT. Residues: CASRETLRQPQHF.

J is TRBJ1-5 and V is TRBV7-2; the D is unclear. V was cut by 2 bases and J by 7 bases, with 12 bases left in between. The CDR3 has 14 residues. Germline assignment: CDR1 SGHTA and CDR2 FQGNSA. CDR3 DNA: TGTGCCAGCAGCTTAAAAGCCATTCAACAGCCCCAGCATTTT. This sequence encodes CASSLKAIQQPQHF.

The V and J genes are TRBV30 and TRBJ1-2; D gene uncertain. The V and J ends lost 5 bases and 3 bases respectively, with 13 bases between them. The CDR3 covers 13 residues. The germline CDR1 and CDR2 sequences are GTSNPN and SVGIG (reference sequence). CDR3: CAWGGGEDYGYTF. Written as DNA, the CDR3 is TGTGCCTGGGGAGGTGGGGAGGACTATGGCTACACCTTC. The full variable domain, its missing parts supplied by reference TRBV30 and TRBJ1-2, is SQTIHQWPATLVQPVGSPLSLECTVEGTSNPNLYWYRQAAGRGLQLLFYSVGIGQISSEVPQNLSASRPQDRQFILSSKKLLLSDSGFYLCAWGGGEDYGYTFGSGTRLTVV.

V and J are TRBV29-1 and TRBJ1-2; D perhaps matches TRBD1 (5 bases). CDR1 is SQVTM, CDR2 ANQGSEA, per germline. V dropped 1 base and J dropped 10 bases, with 7 bases sitting between them. The CDR3 contains 10 residues. The CDR3, as DNA: TGCAGCGTTGAAGGGGGCGTCTACACCTTC. Its protein is CSVEGGVYTF.

The V and J genes are TRBV21-1 and TRBJ2-7; the table's D call TRBD1 went unverified against the DNA. TRBV21-1 is classified as a pseudogene. The CDR3 spans 14 residues. CDR3 sequence (DNA): TGTGCCAGCAGCAAAGCGGGGACAGGGACCGAGCAGTACTTC. It specifies CASSKAGTGTEQYF.

The table lists this clone with a few counts. This chain links TRBV19 with TRBJ2-5; TRBD2 might be the D (6 bases). The germline V and J ends were trimmed by 3 bases and 2 bases, with 10 bases remaining between them. CDR1 is LNHDA and CDR2 is SQIVND in the germline V gene (reference sequence). The CDR3 loop spans 14 amino acids. Here the CDR3 DNA reads TGTGCCAGTAGTATGGGGGGTTTTCAAGAGACCCAGTACTTC. Translating it yields CASSMGGFQETQYF. The full variable domain, its missing parts supplied by reference TRBV19 and TRBJ2-5, is DGGITQSPKYLFRKEGQNVTLSCEQNLNHDAMYWYRQDPGQGLRLIYYSQIVNDFQKGDIAEGYSVSREKKESFPLTVTSAQKNPTAFYLCASSMGGFQETQYFGPGTRLLVL.

The chain joins TRBV30 to TRBJ2-3; 12 bases line up with TRBD2. The CDR3 runs to 15 residues. The V gene end was trimmed by 4 bases and the J gene end by 5 bases; junction bases not matched to a gene: 7. Germline CDR1 is GTSNPN and CDR2 is SVGIG (reference sequence). The CDR3 sequence: CAWTLAGGLIDTQYF. The CDR3 DNA reads as TGTGCCTGGACCCTAGCGGGAGGGCTGATAGATACGCAGTATTTT. Full variable domain (remainder filled in from reference TRBV30 and TRBJ2-3): SQTIHQWPATLVQPVGSPLSLECTVEGTSNPNLYWYRQAAGRGLQLLFYSVGIGQISSEVPQNLSASRPQDRQFILSSKKLLLSDSGFYLCAWTLAGGLIDTQYFGPGTRLTVL.

The V and J genes are TRBV6-6 and TRBJ2-3; D remains unclear. CDR1 MNHNY and CDR2 SVGAGI come from the germline V gene (reference sequence). This CDR3 has 14 residues. V was trimmed by 5 bases and J by 6 bases, leaving 15 bases between them. The CDR3, as DNA: TGTGCCAGCAGTCCTGAGAGCATATCCGATACGCAGTATTTT. It codes for CASSPESISDTQYF.

Relative to its sample, this clone is medium-sized. This rearrangement joins TRBV19 to TRBJ2-5, with D perhaps matching TRBD2 (6 bases). Per germline, CDR1 LNHDA and CDR2 SQIVND (reference sequence). Trimming pared 4 bases from V and 5 bases from J, leaving 20 bases between. The CDR3 is 16 residues long. CDR3 sequence: CASSRGVSVVSETQYF. The CDR3, as DNA: TGTGCCAGTAGTAGGGGGGTATCTGTCGTTTCGGAGACCCAGTACTTC.

V and J are TRBV9 and TRBJ2-7, with 8 bases matching TRBD1. J lost 1 base, V lost 0 bases, and 6 bases had no gene match. The V gene's germline CDR1 is SGDLS and CDR2 YYNGEE. The CDR3 runs to 16 residues. The CDR3 loop is CASSVGRDRYSYEQYF. The CDR3 nucleotides are TGTGCCAGCAGCGTAGGGCGGGACAGGTATTCCTACGAGCAGTACTTC.

The CDR3 coding sequence is TGCGCCAGCAGCTTGGTAGCCCAGAAAGAAACTGAAGCTTTCTTT. Protein sequence: CASSLVAQKETEAFF. The chain uses TRBV5-1 and TRBJ1-1, with no clear D. The germline gives CDR1 SGHRS, CDR2 YFSETQ. V shed 0 bases and J shed 5 bases, with 14 bases lying between them. The CDR3 covers 15 residues.

This chain links TRBV5-5 with TRBJ2-1; unclear D gene. Trimming pared 0 bases from V and 8 bases from J, leaving 18 bases between. The CDR3 runs 16 residues. CDR1 is SGHKS, CDR2 YYEKEE, per germline (reference sequence). CDR3 nucleotide sequence: TGTGCCAGCAGCTTGGCCCGGAGCCCTCTACTCGATGAGCAGTTCTTC. As protein: CASSLARSPLLDEQFF.

The count of this clone is one. The chain links TRBV5-6 to TRBJ1-2; 8 bases match TRBD1. The CDR3 loop spans 15 amino acids. In germline, CDR1 is SGHDT, CDR2 YYEEEE. The junction had 6 bases not matched to a gene; V was cut back by 3 bases and J by 2 bases. CDR3 region: CASSSGTGKNYGYTF. The DNA for the CDR3 is TGTGCCAGCAGCTCCGGGACAGGAAAGAACTATGGCTACACCTTC.

This chain joins TRBV2 and TRBJ2-3; D call uncertain. Trimming pared 4 bases from V and 2 bases from J, leaving 7 bases between. Per the germline V gene, CDR1 is SNHLY and CDR2 is FYNNEI. The CDR3 loop spans 13 amino acids. CDR3 region: CASSGGYTDTQYF. The CDR3 nucleotides are TGTGCCAGCAGTGGCGGCTACACAGATACGCAGTATTTT.

The rearrangement links TRBV2 to TRBJ2-2, with D hard to call. Germline V gene lookup returns CDR1 SNHLY and CDR2 FYNNEI. The CDR3 contains 13 residues. Trimming shortened V by 10 bases and J by 7 bases, and 16 bases separated the two germline ends. This CDR3 reads CATSTFEDGELFF. The CDR3 DNA sequence: TGTGCCACTTCGACCTTTGAGGACGGGGAGCTGTTTTTT.

The chain combines TRBV4-1 with TRBJ1-5, with 7 bases that match TRBD1. In germline, CDR1 is MGHRA, CDR2 YSYEKL. V dropped 1 base and J dropped 0; count of bases not matched to a gene: 6. The CDR3 sequence is 17 residues long. CDR3 coding DNA: TGCGCCAGCAGCCAAGCTAGGGCAGGGGGTAGCAATCAGCCCCAGCATTTT. It is translated as CASSQARAGGSNQPQHF.

This CDR3 is CSVVNPQEGYEQYF. CDR3 coding DNA: TGCAGCGTTGTTAATCCCCAGGAAGGCTACGAGCAGTACTTC. The chain carries TRBV29-1 and TRBJ2-7; unclear D gene. CDR1 and CDR2 from the germline V gene are SQVTM and ANQGSEA. Trimming removed 4 bases from V and 3 bases from J, with 16 bases in between. The CDR3 has 14 amino acids.

This chain connects TRBV7-3 to TRBJ2-1; 10 positions agree with TRBD2. V shed 4 bases and J 4 bases; nucleotides not matched to a gene: 4. Germline V gene sequence: CDR1 SGHTA, CDR2 FQGTGA. This CDR3 is built from 15 residues. This CDR3 is CASSSGLATYNEQFF. CDR3 DNA sequence: TGTGCCAGCAGCTCGGGACTAGCGACATACAATGAGCAGTTCTTC. The variable domain in full, with the rest retrieved from reference TRBV7-3 and TRBJ2-1, is GAGVSQTPSNKVTEKGKYVELRCDPISGHTALYWYRQSLGQGPEFLIYFQGTGAADDSGLPNDRFFAVRPEGSVSTLKIQRTERGDSAVYLCASSSGLATYNEQFFGPGTRLTVL.

The genes are TRBV2 and TRBJ2-5; TRBD2 might be the D (6 bases). This CDR3 contains 14 residues. The V gene lost 3 bases and the J gene lost 1 base, with 9 bases spanning the gap. Germline values: CDR1 SNHLY, CDR2 FYNNEI. This chain's CDR3 is CASSERGFQETQYF. CDR3 DNA: TGTGCCAGCAGTGAGCGGGGTTTCCAAGAGACCCAGTACTTC.

This chain connects TRBV3-1 (or the pseudogene TRBV3-2) to TRBJ1-1; 7 nucleotides match TRBD1. The germline V gene encodes CDR1 LGHDT and CDR2 YNNKEL (reference sequence). The CDR3 is 15 amino acids. V dropped 4 bases and J dropped 3; count of bases not matched to a gene: 8. In DNA form, the CDR3 reads TGTGCCAGCAGCCTAAGAGGGGGCCCCTACACTGAAGCTTTCTTT. It encodes CASSLRGGPYTEAFF.

This chain links TRBV9 with TRBJ2-5; tentatively, D is TRBD1 (7 bases). The CDR3 spans 17 residues. Between the trimmed V and J ends, which lost 4 bases and 4 bases, there was a span of 23 bases. The germline CDR1 and CDR2 sequences are SGDLS and YYNGEE. The CDR3 DNA reads as TGTGCCAGCAGCTTTAGAGGAGCGGGTTACAGGGGAGAGACCCAGTACTTC. The encoded protein is CASSFRGAGYRGETQYF.

The chain is built from TRBV7-2 and TRBJ1-1; the match to TRBD1 covers 9 bases. The trim removed 5 bases at V and 3 bases at J, leaving 4 bases unmatched. CDR3 size: 14 residues. In germline, CDR1 is SGHTA, CDR2 FQGNSA. CDR3 coding DNA: TGTGCCAGCAGCCCCGACAGGGGGGACACTGAAGCTTTCTTT. It yields the protein CASSPDRGDTEAFF.

This chain links TRBV7-2 with TRBJ1-5, with D hard to call. V was trimmed by 4 bases and J by 2 bases, leaving 9 bases between them. The CDR3 contains 14 residues. Germline CDR1 reads SGHTA; CDR2 reads FQGNSA. The DNA for the CDR3 is TGTGCCAGCAGCTCATACGGGGGCAATCAGCCCCAGCATTTT. It yields the protein CASSSYGGNQPQHF.